This note documents a single TCR beta chain sequence. The data originate from a study of T cell changes during pregnancy in multiple sclerosis. This table comes from immunoSEQ multiplex PCR, and its TCRdb copy is limited to in-frame clones, with some not included. Here the sample spans about 46,000 clones, less than 95% being singletons. The V gene's germline CDR1 is SEHNR and CDR2 FQNEAQ (reference sequence). The CDR3 spans 14 residues. V was cut by 5 bases and J by 7 bases, with 17 bases left in between. The receptor was derived from a female donor with multiple sclerosis, enrolled in a pregnancy study. The starting material was CD8+ T cells from peripheral blood mononuclear cells, obtained in the second trimester of pregnancy. The genes are TRBV7-9 and TRBJ1-1; tentatively, D is TRBD1 (5 bases). The chain's CDR3 is CASSHPGGEGEAFF. The CDR3 DNA is TGTGCCAGCAGCCACCCCGGAGGGGAGGGTGAAGCTTTCTTT.